This T cell receptor beta chain was sequenced during a study of beta chain features in type 1 diabetes. Study-wide points: Shorter TCRB CDR3s, moderately but significantly so, marked every one of the four CD4+ subsets in Type 1 diabetes patients.

Of the isolated RNA, all was reverse transcribed, and so the sequenced material was expressed TCRB transcripts. The protocol was immunoSEQ multiplex PCR, while the TCRdb copy is restricted to in-frame clones and leaves out a portion. The data contain 120,000 to 150,000 clones, about 13% of them singletons. The CDR3 length is 13 residues. The germline V gene encodes CDR1 GTSNPN and CDR2 SVGIG (reference sequence). V was shortened by 5 bases and J by 8 bases, with 13 bases between the two germline ends. In the case of this clone: Its antigen remains unidentified.

The receptor was isolated from a man aged 18 to 29 with type 1 diabetes. Material: central memory CD4+ T cells from blood. V is TRBV30 and J is TRBJ1-6, with no clear D. The CDR3 sequence: CAWALSDDSPLHF. The CDR3 DNA sequence: TGTGCCTGGGCGTTGTCGGATGATTCACCCCTCCACTTT.